Below are 28 T cell receptor beta chains sequenced from a single sample in a study of response to subunit inactivated influenza vaccine. TCRdb reprocessed the RT-PCR reads with MiXCR, giving one entry per CDR3 protein. The sample includes about 520,000 distinct CDR3 sequences, around 25% of them seen just once. This sample comprised CD4+ T cells sorted from PBMCs, obtained 4 to 6 days after vaccination. The source is a man aged 50-59 years who received an inactivated influenza vaccine.

The chain couples TRBV5-1 to TRBJ2-7; 10 bases fit TRBD2. This CDR3 comprises 17 residues. Germline trimming cut 0 bases from V and 6 bases from J; bases unmatched to any gene: 12. CDR1 SGHRS and CDR2 YFSETQ come from the germline V gene. The CDR3 loop reads CASSLASAASGSFEQYF. As DNA, the CDR3 is TGCGCCAGCAGCTTGGCCTCCGCGGCTAGCGGGAGCTTCGAGCAGTACTTC.

This clonotype was seen more than once but under ten times. The rearrangement uses TRBV20-1 and TRBJ2-3; D not certain. Trimming removed 3 bases at V and 2 bases at J, with 15 bases between. This CDR3 has 15 amino acids. The germline gives CDR1 DFQATT, CDR2 SNEGSKA (reference sequence). The chain's CDR3 is CSASTQLLLTDTQYF. Written as DNA, the CDR3 is TGCAGTGCTAGTACCCAACTTCTACTCACAGATACGCAGTATTTT.

The chain employs TRBV5-6 and TRBJ1-1; TRBD1 matches at 10 bases. Germline V gives CDR1 SGHDT, CDR2 YYEEEE. The CDR3 has 17 amino acids. The trim removed 5 bases at V and 5 bases at J, leaving 15 bases unmatched. CDR3 sequence (DNA): TGTGCCAGCAGTTACCTCGGGACAGGGGATAAAGGGACTGAAGCTTTCTTT. Residues: CASSYLGTGDKGTEAFF.

This clonotype was seen a few times. The rearrangement joins TRBV7-6 to TRBJ2-3, with 11 positions matching TRBD2. The germline V gene has CDR1 SGHVS and CDR2 FNYEAQ. The V gene end was trimmed by 9 bases and the J gene end by 4 bases; junction bases not matched to a gene: 6. This CDR3 has 14 amino acids. The CDR3: CASGPGLAADTQYF. CDR3 DNA sequence: TGTGCCAGTGGCCCGGGACTAGCGGCAGATACGCAGTATTTT.

This chain links TRBV20-1 with TRBJ2-7; 11 nucleotides agree with TRBD2. CDR1 and CDR2 (germline): DFQATT, SNEGSKA (reference sequence). The CDR3 loop spans 15 amino acids. Losses at the gene ends were 0 bases for V and 4 bases for J; bases not matched to a gene: 5. The CDR3 loop is CSARDVAGGRYEQYF. CDR3 coding DNA: TGCAGTGCTAGAGATGTAGCGGGGGGGCGGTACGAGCAGTACTTC.

The chain has TRBV2 and TRBJ2-1, with D tentatively TRBD2 (6 bases). Trimming pared 4 bases from V and 6 bases from J, leaving 13 bases between. CDR1 SNHLY and CDR2 FYNNEI come from the germline V gene. The CDR3 is 14 amino acids. The CDR3 DNA reads TGTGCCAGCAGTGCCGACGGGAGCGGCAATGAGCAGTTCTTC. It codes for CASSADGSGNEQFF.

Remarks on this clonotype: Sequence at one end of the junction differs from germline and may be a read error. The V call is TRBV12-3 or TRBV12-4, the J call TRBJ2-2; the D call may be TRBD1 or TRBD2 (5 bases each). The CDR3 is 14 amino acids. The CDR3 DNA follows: TGTGCCAGCAGTCTTAGACAGAACACCGGGGTGCTGTTTTTT. This gives the protein CASSLRQNTGVLFF.

V gene TRBV15 combines with J gene TRBJ2-2; no reliable D call. V was pared by 8 bases and J by 0 bases, with 7 bases between. From germline, CDR1 is LNHNV and CDR2 YYDKDF (reference sequence). The CDR3 is 13 residues long. CDR3 residues: CATGVTNTGELFF. The CDR3 coding sequence is TGTGCCACCGGGGTTACGAACACCGGGGAGCTGTTTTTT.

This chain links TRBV27 with TRBJ2-2; TRBD2 matches 7 bases. V was clipped by 2 bases and J by 8 bases; unmatched bases: 14. This CDR3 is 17 amino acids long. The germline V gene encodes CDR1 MNHEY and CDR2 SMNVEV (reference sequence). Written as DNA, the CDR3 is TGTGCCAGCAGTTTAGCGGGGGACCGACTTGTCACAGGGGAGCTGTTTTTT. This codes for CASSLAGDRLVTGELFF.

This CDR3 is CAISEQGLAGGYEQFF. The CDR3 nucleotides read TGTGCCATCAGTGAGCAGGGACTAGCGGGAGGGTATGAGCAGTTCTTC. The chain carries TRBV10-3 and TRBJ2-1, with 16 bases matching TRBD2. CDR1 and CDR2 from the germline V gene are ENHRY and SYGVKD. CDR3 length: 16 amino acids. The J segment lost 8 bases and the V segment lost 2 bases, leaving 3 bases of the junction unmatched.

This clonotype came up a few times. The V gene is TRBV5-5, the J gene TRBJ1-2; the match to TRBD1 covers 7 bases. The germline V gene encodes CDR1 SGHKS and CDR2 YYEKEE (reference sequence). The CDR3 has 17 residues. With V trimmed by 1 base and J by 8 bases, 17 bases remained unmatched. The CDR3 sequence: CASSLSPSGQELGGYTF. For the CDR3, the DNA is TGTGCCAGCAGCTTGAGCCCTTCAGGACAGGAGCTGGGCGGCTACACCTTC.

This clonotype was seen only a few times. This chain uses TRBV7-2 with TRBJ2-3, with D unresolved. V was clipped by 2 bases and J by 9 bases, with 9 bases between them. Per germline, CDR1 SGHTA and CDR2 FQGNSA. The CDR3 loop spans 12 amino acids. The CDR3 loop is CASSLREQTQYF. The CDR3 DNA reads as TGTGCCAGCAGCTTAAGAGAACAGACGCAGTATTTT.

The chain couples TRBV4-2 to TRBJ2-2; the D gene is possibly TRBD1 (5 bases). Germline V CDR1 and CDR2: LGHNA, YNFKEQ. Trimming stripped 0 bases from V and 4 bases from J, with 15 bases between. This CDR3 comprises 17 residues. This chain's CDR3 is CASSQDIGQGGTGELFF. In DNA form, the CDR3 reads TGTGCCAGCAGCCAAGATATAGGGCAGGGTGGCACCGGGGAGCTGTTTTTT.

This clonotype was seen more than once but under ten times. V gene TRBV5-5 combines with J gene TRBJ2-1, with TRBD2 identical over 7 bases. This CDR3 contains 16 residues. Germline lookup yields CDR1 SGHKS and CDR2 YYEKEE (reference sequence). V trimming: 0 bases; J trimming: 1 base; junction bases outside the gene matches: 4. CDR3 bases: TGTGCCAGCAGCTTGGCTTGGGAGGGGTCCTACAATGAGCAGTTCTTC. It is translated as CASSLAWEGSYNEQFF. The variable domain in full, completed from reference TRBV5-5 and TRBJ2-1, reads DAGVTQSPTHLIKTRGQQVTLRCSPISGHKSVSWYQQVLGQGPQFIFQYYEKEERGRGNFPDRFSARQFPNYSSELNVNALLLGDSALYLCASSLAWEGSYNEQFFGPGTRLTVL.

This chain joins TRBV12-3 or TRBV12-4 and TRBJ1-1; D remains unclear. Trimming shortened V by 6 bases and J by 3 bases, and 11 bases separated the two germline ends. This CDR3 is built from 13 residues. DNA for the CDR3: TGTGCCAGCAGCCCGGATTTTTACACTGAAGCTTTCTTT. Encoded protein: CASSPDFYTEAFF.

This clonotype was seen more than once but under ten times. V is TRBV20-1 and J is TRBJ2-7; 7 bases align to TRBD1. Germline CDR1 is DFQATT and CDR2 is SNEGSKA (reference sequence). CDR3 size: 15 residues. Trimming at V came to 0 bases and at J to 4 bases, leaving 9 bases not matched to a gene. CDR3 sequence (DNA): TGCAGTGCTAGAGATGCAAGGGGGCCGGCTTACGAGCAGTACTTC. It yields the protein CSARDARGPAYEQYF.

A few counts support this clonotype. The V and J genes are TRBV18 and TRBJ2-7, with 7 bases lining up with TRBD1. The V gene's germline CDR1 is KGHSH and CDR2 LQKENI. The J segment lost 3 bases and the V segment lost 4 bases, leaving 9 bases of the junction unmatched. The CDR3 runs to 15 residues. CDR3 loop: CASSLGQGVIYEQYF. DNA for the CDR3: TGTGCCAGCTCACTCGGGCAGGGGGTCATCTACGAGCAGTACTTC.

The chain is built from TRBV27 and TRBJ2-1, with D perhaps assigned TRBD1 or TRBD2 (6 bases each). Trimming cost V 5 bases and J 6 bases, with 14 bases left between them. Germline V gene data show CDR1 as MNHEY and CDR2 as SMNVEV (reference sequence). This CDR3 has 14 amino acids. CDR3: CASSPEGVPNEQFF. In DNA form, the CDR3 reads TGTGCCAGCAGTCCGGAGGGGGTCCCCAATGAGCAGTTCTTC.

The chain employs TRBV18 and TRBJ2-7; tentative D call: TRBD2 (6 bases). CDR3 length: 15 residues. CDR1 is KGHSH and CDR2 is LQKENI in the germline V gene. Trimming took off 5 bases at V and 7 bases at J, with 21 bases between the two ends. This CDR3 reads CASSVEGRDRGEQYF. As DNA, the CDR3 is TGTGCCAGCTCAGTCGAGGGGCGGGATCGAGGGGAGCAGTACTTC.

This clonotype was seen a handful of times. The chain joins TRBV7-2 to TRBJ2-7; D is ambiguous. Germline CDR1 and CDR2: SGHTA and FQGNSA. The CDR3 sequence is 14 residues long. Between the trimmed V and J ends, which lost 0 bases and 7 bases, there was a span of 13 bases. DNA for the CDR3: TGTGCCAGCAGCTTAGCGCTTAATACTGAGGAGCAGTACTTC. Its protein product is CASSLALNTEEQYF.

This clonotype was seen a handful of times. The chain employs TRBV15 and TRBJ2-4; D possibly uses TRBD1 or TRBD2 (7 bases each). This CDR3 is 17 amino acids long. Germline assignment: CDR1 LNHNV and CDR2 YYDKDF (reference sequence). Trimming stripped 4 bases from V and 0 bases from J, with 16 bases between. Here the CDR3 DNA reads TGTGCCACCAGCATGGGGGGGACAGAGCTAGCCAAAAACATTCAGTACTTC. This encodes CATSMGGTELAKNIQYF.

There are a few counts of this clonotype. The rearrangement links TRBV15 to TRBJ1-4; D not resolved. CDR3 length equals 16 residues. Trimming shortened V by 0 bases and J by 1 base, and 9 bases separated the two germline ends. Germline CDR1 is LNHNV and CDR2 is YYDKDF (reference sequence). CDR3 nucleotide sequence: TGTGCCACCAGCAGAGATATCGAGGGAACTAATGAAAAACTGTTTTTT. Translating it yields CATSRDIEGTNEKLFF. Full variable domain (missing parts from reference TRBV15 and TRBJ1-4): DAMVIQNPRYQVTQFGKPVTLSCSQTLNHNVMYWYQQKSSQAPKLLFHYYDKDFNNEADTPDNFQSRRPNTSFCFLDIRSPGLGDTAMYLCATSRDIEGTNEKLFFGSGTQLSVL.

The chain couples TRBV3-1 to TRBJ2-5, with 10 nucleotides matching TRBD2. Losses at the gene ends were 2 bases for V and 6 bases for J; bases not matched to a gene: 15. The CDR3 loop spans 18 amino acids. The germline gives CDR1 LGHDT, CDR2 YNNKEL (reference sequence). The DNA for the CDR3 is TGTGCCAGCAGCCAATTTACACTAGCGGGACGAAGAGGGAAGACCCAGTACTTC. It translates to CASSQFTLAGRRGKTQYF.

This chain connects TRBV7-3 to TRBJ2-1; no firm D call. The CDR3 consists of 15 residues. CDR1 is SGHTA and CDR2 is FQGTGA in the germline V gene. Trimming took 2 bases from V and 0 from J, leaving 8 bases between them. CDR3 residues: CASSLGISSYNEQFF. The CDR3 DNA reads as TGTGCCAGCAGCTTAGGGATTAGCTCCTACAATGAGCAGTTCTTC.

V and J are TRBV29-1 and TRBJ1-1; no definite D call. V was clipped by 5 bases and J by 5 bases, with 12 bases between them. Germline V gene lookup returns CDR1 SQVTM and CDR2 ANQGSEA. This CDR3 spans 12 amino acids. CDR3 amino acids: CSVFYRETEAFF. In DNA, the CDR3 is TGCAGCGTTTTTTATAGGGAGACTGAAGCTTTCTTT.

This clonotype turned up a few times. CDR3 amino acids: CSATDPLSGRAYNEQFF. CDR3 bases: TGCAGTGCCACGGACCCCCTCAGCGGGAGGGCCTACAATGAGCAGTTCTTC. The J gene is TRBJ2-1, the V gene TRBV20-1; 10 bases match TRBD2. Germline assignment: CDR1 DFQATT and CDR2 SNEGSKA (reference sequence). The V gene end was trimmed by 6 bases and the J gene end by 2 bases; junction bases not matched to a gene: 13. This CDR3 region has 17 residues.

This clonotype was picked up many times. V usage is TRBV5-1 and J usage is TRBJ2-7, with D maybe TRBD1 (6 bases). Per the germline V gene, CDR1 is SGHRS and CDR2 is YFSETQ. V lost 3 bases, J lost 0 bases, and 13 bases lay in between. The CDR3 has 15 amino acids. CDR3 residues: CASSSDRLSSYEQYF. The CDR3 nucleotides are TGCGCCAGCAGCTCCGACAGGTTGAGCTCCTACGAGCAGTACTTC.

This clonotype was counted between two and nine times. V gene TRBV4-2 combines with J gene TRBJ2-3, with D uncertain. The CDR3 sequence is 13 residues long. The germline V and J ends were trimmed by 0 bases and 6 bases, with 7 bases remaining between them. Germline V gene sequence: CDR1 LGHNA, CDR2 YNFKEQ. In DNA, the CDR3 is TGTGCCAGCAGCCAAGATACGAGCGATACGCAGTATTTT. It yields the protein CASSQDTSDTQYF.